A selection of T cell receptor beta chains follows, all from one sample in a study of T cell responses to AZD1222 COVID-19 vaccine. Sequencing used immunoSEQ multiplex PCR; TCRdb keeps in-frame clones, though not all of them. The sample lists roughly 150,000 clones, approximately 89% occurring once. The sequenced sample was peripheral blood, obtained on day 0 of AZD1222 vaccination. The receptors here all came from an adult in good health. Both conserved end residues are part of each CDR3. Fields, in order: J gene, V gene, CDR3 protein.

j_gene: TRBJ2-1
v_gene: TRBV2
CDR3aa: CASRDPGGSYNEQFF

j_gene: TRBJ2-5
v_gene: TRBV15
CDR3aa: CATSSRRGAAQYF

j_gene: TRBJ2-7
v_gene: TRBV3-1/TRBV3-2
CDR3aa: CASSPTVPYEQYF

j_gene: TRBJ2-6
v_gene: TRBV13
CDR3aa: CASSLVGEPGANVLTF

j_gene: TRBJ2-1
v_gene: TRBV5-4
CDR3aa: CASSSAGVQYNEQFF

j_gene: TRBJ2-2
v_gene: TRBV19
CDR3aa: CASSIERVSGELFF

j_gene: TRBJ1-1
v_gene: TRBV10-1
CDR3aa: CASSRGGAEAFF

j_gene: TRBJ2-5
v_gene: TRBV27
CDR3aa: CASSPLAGVFETQYF

j_gene: TRBJ2-2
v_gene: TRBV28
CDR3aa: CASSFWGRGTGELFF

j_gene: TRBJ1-5
v_gene: TRBV6-5
CDR3aa: CASSTASNQPQHF

j_gene: TRBJ2-5
v_gene: TRBV19
CDR3aa: CASRDSGGPASETQYF